Here is one TCR beta chain with its context. The V gene's germline CDR1 is LNHNV and CDR2 YYDKDF (reference sequence). The CDR3 length is 13 residues. V was shortened by 0 bases and J by 0 bases, with 2 bases between the two germline ends. These data belong to a study of response to subunit inactivated influenza vaccine. TCRdb re-called the RT-PCR reads with MiXCR, one entry per CDR3 protein. This sample yields about 540,000 distinct CDR3 sequences, of which approximately 20% are seen a single time; about 2.8% belongs to the top ten. This sample also belongs to another study, concerning T cells expressing NK-cell markers. That investigation notes: 5'RACE template switching with UMIs produced the TCR beta cDNA. It was sorted CD3+CD56+NKG2C+, CD3+CD56+NKG2C- and CD3+CD56-NKG2C+ T cells that supplied the TCR beta repertoires. Each of a handful of donors carried dominant NKG2C+ clonotypes accounting for about 1.0-8% of CD8+ T cells.

Here the sequenced sample was CD4+ T cells sorted from PBMCs, taken approximately 12 days after vaccination. The chain recombines TRBV15 with TRBJ1-1; D not certain. The clonotype originates from a man aged 45-65 years who received an inactivated influenza vaccine. CDR3 sequence (DNA): TGTGCCACCAGCAGAGAAGTGAACACTGAAGCTTTCTTT. Translated, it gives CATSREVNTEAFF.